This TCR beta chain was captured by sequencing in a study of T cells expressing NK-cell markers. 5'RACE template switching with UMIs produced the TCR beta cDNA. For each CDR3 protein, TCRdb gives one entry from its re-call of the 5' RACE reads, without DNA. The sample table includes 350,000 to 400,000 distinct CDR3 sequences. Comment on this clonotype: Its target is not known.

This CDR3 has 14 amino acids. General study points: Of CD8+ T cells, about 1.0-8% belonged to dominant NKG2C+ clonotypes in five or six donors.

The sequencing input was blood T cells: a sorted CD56 or NKG2C T cell subset, CD4+ or CD8+ T cells, or bulk PBMC T cells (not recorded which). This chain links TRBV21-1 with TRBJ2-1; TCRdb returns TRBD2, unconfirmable since there is no DNA. TRBV21-1 is termed a pseudogene. The sequence was obtained from a woman aged 45-65 years in good health. CDR3: CASNPGTVKDEQFF.